Following are 23 T cell receptor beta chains from one sample sequenced in a study of blood T cells in healthy people across ages. Sample-barcoded 5' priming and a J-beta primer mix drove a second PCR of roughly 6 to 12 cycles. One entry per CDR3 protein, called by TCRdb with MiXCR from the 5' RACE reads. Among hundreds of thousands of distinct CDR3 sequences, 62% were seen once, and the ten largest hold around a quarter. The sample comprised blood. Receptor source: a man younger than 40 in good health.

The chain recombines TRBV4-2 with TRBJ2-1; 8 nucleotides align to TRBD2. V shed 0 bases and J 7 bases; nucleotides not matched to a gene: 14. This CDR3 spans 18 amino acids. The V gene's germline CDR1 is LGHNA and CDR2 YNFKEQ. CDR3 protein: CASSQERRGASRVNEQFF. The CDR3 DNA reads TGTGCCAGCAGCCAAGAACGGCGGGGGGCATCTAGGGTGAATGAGCAGTTCTTC.

This clonotype was seen more than once but under ten times. V gene TRBV27 combines with J gene TRBJ2-1, with a possible D match to TRBD2 (6 bases). Germline assignment: CDR1 MNHEY and CDR2 SMNVEV (reference sequence). The CDR3 is 15 residues long. V was cut by 5 bases and J by 1 base, with 12 bases left in between. The CDR3 loop reads CASSPSAGSYNEQFF. DNA for the CDR3: TGTGCCAGCAGTCCCTCGGCGGGATCCTACAATGAGCAGTTCTTC.

This clonotype came up a few times. V gene TRBV10-3 combines with J gene TRBJ2-3; tentatively, D is TRBD2 (6 bases). V shed 0 bases and J shed 5 bases, with 18 bases lying between them. The germline CDR1 and CDR2 sequences are ENHRY and SYGVKD. The CDR3 length is 17 residues. The CDR3 protein is CAISESLAKMARDTQYF. The CDR3 DNA reads as TGTGCCATCAGTGAGTCCCTAGCGAAGATGGCCCGAGATACGCAGTATTTT.

This clonotype was observed a handful of times. V is TRBV29-1 and J is TRBJ2-1; perhaps D is TRBD1 or TRBD2 (5 bases each). V dropped 1 base and J dropped 12 bases, with 10 bases sitting between them. Germline CDR1 is SQVTM and CDR2 is ANQGSEA. This CDR3 spans 11 amino acids. CDR3 sequence: CSVEGGRGQFF. The DNA of the CDR3 is TGCAGCGTTGAAGGGGGGAGAGGGCAGTTCTTC.

This rearrangement joins TRBV5-1 to TRBJ2-5, with a weak D call TRBD1 (6 bases). Germline V gene data show CDR1 as SGHRS and CDR2 as YFSETQ. This CDR3 region has 13 residues. V was pared by 4 bases and J by 5 bases, with 12 bases between. The CDR3 sequence is CASSLQGFETQYF. The CDR3 bases are TGCGCCAGCAGCCTACAGGGATTCGAGACCCAGTACTTC. The complete variable domain, with remaining parts taken from reference TRBV5-1 and TRBJ2-5, reads KAGVTQTPRYLIKTRGQQVTLSCSPISGHRSVSWYQQTPGQGLQFLFEYFSETQRNKGNFPGRFSGRQFSNSRSEMNVSTLELGDSALYLCASSLQGFETQYFGPGTRLLVL.

The chain uses TRBV5-1 and TRBJ2-7, with D possibly TRBD1 on 6 matching bases. This CDR3 spans 16 amino acids. From germline, CDR1 is SGHRS and CDR2 YFSETQ. V lost 0 bases to trimming and J lost 1 base, with 14 bases between them. The CDR3 DNA follows: TGCGCCAGCAGCTTGGATTTGGACAGAAAGTCCTACGAGCAGTACTTC. It yields the protein CASSLDLDRKSYEQYF.

The chain recombines TRBV7-9 with TRBJ2-1, with D maybe TRBD1 (6 bases). This CDR3 is built from 16 residues. Deletions cut 5 bases from V and 0 bases from J, with 14 bases between. In germline, CDR1 is SEHNR, CDR2 FQNEAQ (reference sequence). CDR3 protein: CASSPTGTPSYNEQFF. CDR3 nucleotide sequence: TGTGCCAGCAGCCCAACCGGGACACCCTCCTACAATGAGCAGTTCTTC.

This clonotype was seen only a few times. The rearrangement links TRBV5-1 to TRBJ2-6; no definite D call. CDR1 is SGHRS, CDR2 YFSETQ, per germline. V was trimmed by 3 bases and J by 0 bases, leaving 7 bases between them. This CDR3 region has 15 residues. The CDR3 region has the DNA TGCGCCAGCAGCTATACGGCCTCTGGGGCCAACGTCCTGACTTTC. It encodes CASSYTASGANVLTF. Together with reference TRBV5-1 and TRBJ2-6, the CDR3 gives the full variable domain: KAGVTQTPRYLIKTRGQQVTLSCSPISGHRSVSWYQQTPGQGLQFLFEYFSETQRNKGNFPGRFSGRQFSNSRSEMNVSTLELGDSALYLCASSYTASGANVLTFGAGSRLTVL.

This clonotype occurred a few times. The chain joins TRBV7-9 to TRBJ2-7; 9 bases are a match to TRBD1. Germline lookup yields CDR1 SEHNR and CDR2 FQNEAQ (reference sequence). CDR3 length: 14 amino acids. With 6 bases clipped from V and 2 bases from J, the junction kept 5 bases outside the gene matches. The CDR3 sequence is CASRGTGSTYEQYF. CDR3 nucleotide sequence: TGTGCCAGCAGGGGGACAGGGTCAACCTACGAGCAGTACTTC.

This clonotype was picked up one time. The chain has TRBV27 and TRBJ1-5; TRBD1 aligns across 8 bases. The CDR3 is 15 amino acids. V was pared by 5 bases and J by 8 bases, with 11 bases of the junction left unmatched. Germline-derived CDR1 and CDR2 are MNHEY and SMNVEV (reference sequence). The CDR3 region has the DNA TGTGCCAGCAGTGCCGGGACAGGTGGGCTGGAGCCCCAGCATTTT. Translated, it gives CASSAGTGGLEPQHF.

The count of this clonotype is one. The rearrangement links TRBV7-2 to TRBJ2-3, with 9 bases identical to TRBD2. The V gene's germline CDR1 is SGHTA and CDR2 FQGNSA. The CDR3 spans 15 residues. Losses at the gene ends were 6 bases for V and 2 bases for J; bases not matched to a gene: 6. The CDR3 sequence: CASSPAGGLTDTQYF. CDR3 in DNA: TGTGCCAGCAGTCCCGCGGGGGGGCTCACAGATACGCAGTATTTT.

This clonotype appeared a few times. The chain is built from TRBV7-2 and TRBJ2-5, with no clear D. The V and J ends lost 2 bases and 3 bases respectively, with 7 bases between them. The CDR3 sequence is 13 residues long. Per the germline V gene, CDR1 is SGHTA and CDR2 is FQGNSA. The CDR3 loop reads CASSLITEETQYF. DNA for the CDR3: TGTGCCAGCAGCTTAATAACAGAAGAGACCCAGTACTTC. The full variable domain, with the rest looked up from reference TRBV7-2 and TRBJ2-5, is GAGVSQSPSNKVTEKGKDVELRCDPISGHTALYWYRQSLGQGLEFLIYFQGNSAPDKSGLPSDRFSAERTGGSVSTLTIQRTQQEDSAVYLCASSLITEETQYFGPGTRLLVL.

This rearrangement joins TRBV7-2 to TRBJ2-1; 8 bases align to TRBD1. The ends lost 1 base at V and 3 bases at J; junction bases unmatched: 8. Germline lookup yields CDR1 SGHTA and CDR2 FQGNSA. The CDR3 runs to 17 residues. CDR3 in DNA: TGTGCCAGCAGCTTAGACGGCCTGGGACAGGTCTACAATGAGCAGTTCTTC. Translation: CASSLDGLGQVYNEQFF.

The V gene is TRBV3-1, the J gene TRBJ2-4; D unresolved. The CDR3 runs 11 residues. V was pared by 4 bases and J by 10 bases, with 8 bases between. The germline CDR1 and CDR2 sequences are LGHDT and YNNKEL (reference sequence). The CDR3: CASSPWGIQYF. CDR3 DNA: TGTGCCAGCAGCCCATGGGGTATTCAGTACTTC.

This rearrangement joins TRBV6-2 or TRBV6-3 to TRBJ2-5, with D unresolved. The J call may be faulty, since TRBJ2-7 better matches the DNA end. Germline CDR1 reads MNHEY; CDR2 reads SVGEGT. The length of the CDR3 is 12 residues. CDR3 region: CASDMGTYEQYF. In nucleotides, the CDR3 is TGTGCCAGCGATATGGGGACCTACGAGCAGTACTTC.

This sequence joins TRBV7-2 and TRBJ2-7; the D gene is possibly TRBD2 (5 bases). Germline V gives CDR1 SGHTA, CDR2 FQGNSA. This CDR3 has 14 amino acids. The V end lost 1 base, the J end lost 4 bases, and 11 bases lay between the germline ends. The CDR3, as DNA: TGTGCCAGCAGCTTAGGGGCTAGCCAGTACGAGCAGTACTTC. The encoded protein is CASSLGASQYEQYF.

This clonotype has at least ten counts. The chain employs TRBV4-2 and TRBJ1-2; D gene uncertain. The V end was cut by 0 bases, the J end by 6 bases, with 11 bases between. Germline V gene data show CDR1 as LGHNA and CDR2 as YNFKEQ. The CDR3 runs 14 residues. The CDR3 loop reads CASSQDFGQDGYTF. The CDR3 bases are TGTGCCAGCAGCCAAGATTTCGGTCAGGATGGCTACACCTTC.

The chain combines TRBV4-3 with TRBJ1-5; no reliable D call. The CDR3 runs 13 residues. Germline CDR1 reads LGHNA; CDR2 reads YSLEER. The germline V and J ends were trimmed by 0 bases and 12 bases, with 12 bases remaining between them. The CDR3 reads CASSQELRSFQHF. The CDR3 DNA reads TGCGCCAGCAGCCAAGAACTGCGTAGCTTCCAGCATTTT.

This chain joins TRBV27 and TRBJ1-5, with D possibly TRBD1 on 5 matching bases. CDR1 MNHEY and CDR2 SMNVEV come from the germline V gene (reference sequence). This CDR3 region has 13 residues. V was shortened by 2 bases and J by 9 bases, with 11 bases between the two germline ends. The CDR3 is CASSLRTLGPQHF. CDR3 coding DNA: TGTGCCAGCAGTTTAAGGACACTTGGGCCCCAGCATTTT.

The chain is built from TRBV28 and TRBJ2-5; a possible D gene is TRBD2 (5 bases). The CDR3 covers 18 residues. In germline, CDR1 is MDHEN, CDR2 SYDVKM. The V end lost 4 bases, the J end lost 1 base, and 22 bases lay between the germline ends. CDR3 nucleotides: TGTGCCAGCAGTTCCTCTGCCGGGGTATTATTGGCCCAAGAGACCCAGTACTTC. This codes for CASSSSAGVLLAQETQYF.

V and J are TRBV7-8 and TRBJ2-4; the D is unclear. The tail of the sequence fits TRBJ2-7 better, so the J call may be wrong. The CDR3 has 16 residues. Germline V lookup: CDR1 SGHVS, CDR2 FQNEAQ. The CDR3: CASSLDPGKGLYEQYF. CDR3 nucleotides: TGTGCCAGCAGCTTAGATCCTGGAAAAGGGCTCTACGAGCAGTACTTC.

This clonotype was recorded a few times. The J gene is TRBJ1-5, the V gene TRBV6-5, with 7 bases matching TRBD1. The CDR3 extends over 14 amino acids. The germline CDR1 and CDR2 sequences are MNHEY and SVGAGI. The J segment lost 7 bases and the V segment lost 6 bases, leaving 9 bases of the junction unmatched. The CDR3 here is CASRIDRASQPQHF. Written as DNA, the CDR3 is TGTGCCAGCAGGATAGACAGGGCAAGCCAGCCCCAGCATTTT.

The CDR3 loop is CASSDRVGNTEAFF. CDR3 in DNA: TGTGCCAGCAGCGACAGGGTCGGGAACACTGAAGCTTTCTTT. The chain carries TRBV7-3 and TRBJ1-1; 7 bases align to TRBD1. V was clipped by 5 bases and J by 1 base; unmatched bases: 4. The CDR3 runs to 14 residues. Germline lookup yields CDR1 SGHTA and CDR2 FQGTGA. The whole variable domain, remainder taken from reference TRBV7-3 and TRBJ1-1, is GAGVSQTPSNKVTEKGKYVELRCDPISGHTALYWYRQSLGQGPEFLIYFQGTGAADDSGLPNDRFFAVRPEGSVSTLKIQRTERGDSAVYLCASSDRVGNTEAFFGQGTRLTVV.